What follows is one T cell receptor (beta chain) and its context. Its specificity is unknown. This specimen belongs to a study of PD-1 blockade in classical Hodgkin lymphoma. Whole-study context: The patients were dosed with nivolumab 3 mg/kg, infused intravenously every 2 weeks. Whole-study results and caveats: CD4+ TCR diversity rose significantly by C4D1, and CD8+ TCR diversity did not. Some patients began nivolumab under 1 year after ASCT. These patients were excluded from later analyses. Patients newly diagnosed and complete responders had comparable baseline diversity.

TCRdb's table, derived via immunoSEQ multiplex PCR, lists solely in-frame clones and lacks some. The profile shows tens of thousands of clones, almost 90% of them singletons. Time point defined: cycle 4 day 1 (C4D1), after about 6 weeks of nivolumab. Every patient was affected by relapse after autologous stem cell transplantation, while exposure to brentuximab vedotin was not uniform. The sequenced sample was peripheral blood mononuclear cells (PBMCs), obtained before the fourth cycle of nivolumab. This receptor was obtained from a human donor with classical Hodgkin lymphoma.

The CDR3 spells CASSLVGSSYEQYF. CDR3 nucleotides: TGTGCCAGCAGCTTGGTTGGGTCCTCCTACGAGCAGTACTTC. The V gene is TRBV11-2, the J gene TRBJ2-5; D unresolved. With the DNA end fitting TRBJ2-7 better, the J assignment may be wrong. The CDR3 sequence is 14 residues long. CDR1 is SGHAT, CDR2 FQNNGV, per germline.